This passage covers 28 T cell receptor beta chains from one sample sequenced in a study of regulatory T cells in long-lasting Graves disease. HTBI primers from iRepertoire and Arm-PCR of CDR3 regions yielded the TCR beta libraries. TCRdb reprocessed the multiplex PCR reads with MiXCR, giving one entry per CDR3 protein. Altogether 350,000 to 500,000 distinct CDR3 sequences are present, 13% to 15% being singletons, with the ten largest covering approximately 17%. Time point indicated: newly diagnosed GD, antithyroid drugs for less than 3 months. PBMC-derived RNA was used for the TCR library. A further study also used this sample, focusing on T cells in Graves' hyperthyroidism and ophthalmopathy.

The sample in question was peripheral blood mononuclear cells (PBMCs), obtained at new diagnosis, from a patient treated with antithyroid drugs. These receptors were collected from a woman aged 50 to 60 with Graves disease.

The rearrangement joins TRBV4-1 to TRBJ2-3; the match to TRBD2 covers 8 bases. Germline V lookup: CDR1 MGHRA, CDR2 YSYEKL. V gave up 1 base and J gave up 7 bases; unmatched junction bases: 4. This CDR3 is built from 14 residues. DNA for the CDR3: TGCGCCAGCAGCCAAGTGCTAGCGGGCCATACGCAGTATTTT. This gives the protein CASSQVLAGHTQYF.

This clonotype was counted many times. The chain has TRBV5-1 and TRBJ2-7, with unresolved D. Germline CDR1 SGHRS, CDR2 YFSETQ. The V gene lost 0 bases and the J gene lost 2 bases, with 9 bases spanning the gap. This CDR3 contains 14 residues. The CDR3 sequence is CASSLALRPYEQYF. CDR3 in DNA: TGCGCCAGCAGCTTGGCGCTCAGACCCTACGAGCAGTACTTC.

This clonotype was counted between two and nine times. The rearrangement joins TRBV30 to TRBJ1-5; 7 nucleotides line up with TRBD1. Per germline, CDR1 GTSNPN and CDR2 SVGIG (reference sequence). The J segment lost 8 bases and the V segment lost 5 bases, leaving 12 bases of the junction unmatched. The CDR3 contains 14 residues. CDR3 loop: CAWETPGQSEPQHF. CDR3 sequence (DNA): TGTGCCTGGGAGACCCCGGGACAGTCAGAGCCCCAGCATTTT.

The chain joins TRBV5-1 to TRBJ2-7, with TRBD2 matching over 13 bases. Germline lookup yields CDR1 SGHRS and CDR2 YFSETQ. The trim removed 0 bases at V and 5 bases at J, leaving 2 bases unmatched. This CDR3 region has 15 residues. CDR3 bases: TGCGCCAGCAGCTTGGGACTAGCGGGAGGCAACGAGCAGTACTTC. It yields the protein CASSLGLAGGNEQYF. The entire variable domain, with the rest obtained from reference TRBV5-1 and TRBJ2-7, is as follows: KAGVTQTPRYLIKTRGQQVTLSCSPISGHRSVSWYQQTPGQGLQFLFEYFSETQRNKGNFPGRFSGRQFSNSRSEMNVSTLELGDSALYLCASSLGLAGGNEQYFGPGTRLTVT.

CDR3 protein: CSTGLAGVKEQFF. The DNA of the CDR3 is TGCAGTACCGGACTAGCGGGAGTAAAGGAGCAGTTCTTC. V usage is TRBV20-1 and J usage is TRBJ2-1; 13 bases are a match to TRBD2. Germline assignment: CDR1 DFQATT and CDR2 SNEGSKA (reference sequence). The CDR3 covers 13 residues. V lost 8 bases to trimming and J lost 10 bases; unmatched junction nucleotides: 8.

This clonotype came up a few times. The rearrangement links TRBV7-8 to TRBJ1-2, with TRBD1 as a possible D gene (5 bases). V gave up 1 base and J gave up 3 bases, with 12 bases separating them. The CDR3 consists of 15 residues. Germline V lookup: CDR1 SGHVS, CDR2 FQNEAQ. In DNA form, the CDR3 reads TGTGCCAGCAGCTTAGGAGCTGGCAGGGACTATGGCTACACCTTC. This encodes CASSLGAGRDYGYTF.

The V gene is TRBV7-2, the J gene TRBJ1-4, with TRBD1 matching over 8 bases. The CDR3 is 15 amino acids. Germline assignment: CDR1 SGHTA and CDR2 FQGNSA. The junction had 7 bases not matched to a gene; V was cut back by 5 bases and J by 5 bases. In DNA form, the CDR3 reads TGTGCCAGCAGCACCACGGACAGGGAGAATGAAAAACTGTTTTTT. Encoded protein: CASSTTDRENEKLFF.

CDR3 nucleotides: TGCAGTGCTAGGTCGGGACAGGACAGGGAGACCCAGTACTTC. Amino acids: CSARSGQDRETQYF. V usage is TRBV20-1 and J usage is TRBJ2-5; 8 positions match TRBD1. The CDR3 length is 14 residues. Germline CDR1 DFQATT, CDR2 SNEGSKA (reference sequence). The trim removed 3 bases at V and 5 bases at J, leaving 8 bases unmatched.

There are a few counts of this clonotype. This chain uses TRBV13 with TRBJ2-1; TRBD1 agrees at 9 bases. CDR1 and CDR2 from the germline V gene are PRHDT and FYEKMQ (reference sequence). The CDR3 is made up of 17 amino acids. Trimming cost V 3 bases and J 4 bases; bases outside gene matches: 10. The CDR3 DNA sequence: TGTGCCAGCAGCTTCGCCCCACCGGGACAGGGTTACAATGAGCAGTTCTTC. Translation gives CASSFAPPGQGYNEQFF.

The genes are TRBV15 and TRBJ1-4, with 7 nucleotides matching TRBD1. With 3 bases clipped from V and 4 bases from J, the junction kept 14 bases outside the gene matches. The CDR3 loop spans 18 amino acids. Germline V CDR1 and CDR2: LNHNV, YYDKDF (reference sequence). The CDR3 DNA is TGTGCCACCAGCAGGTATGGGCTAGCGACAGGGAGTAATGAAAAACTGTTTTTT. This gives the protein CATSRYGLATGSNEKLFF.

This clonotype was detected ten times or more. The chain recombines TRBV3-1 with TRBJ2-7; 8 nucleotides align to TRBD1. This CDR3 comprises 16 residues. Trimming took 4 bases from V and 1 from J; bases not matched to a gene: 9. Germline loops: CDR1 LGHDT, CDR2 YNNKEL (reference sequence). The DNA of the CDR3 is TGTGCCAGCAGCCGGACAGGGTTCGGAGTATCCTACGAGCAGTACTTC. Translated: CASSRTGFGVSYEQYF.

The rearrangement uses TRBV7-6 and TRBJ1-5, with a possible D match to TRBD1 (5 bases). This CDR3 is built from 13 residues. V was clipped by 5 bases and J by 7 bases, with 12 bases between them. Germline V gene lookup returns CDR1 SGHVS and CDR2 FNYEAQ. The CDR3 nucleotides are TGTGCCAGCAGCGTACAGGAGCTACAGCCCCAGCATTTT. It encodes CASSVQELQPQHF.

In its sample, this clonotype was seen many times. CDR3 DNA: TGTGCCAGCAGTTATTCCGGACAGGGGGGAGGGGACGAGCAGTACTTC. It encodes CASSYSGQGGGDEQYF. This rearrangement joins TRBV6-2 or TRBV6-3 to TRBJ2-7; 10 nucleotides agree with TRBD1. There are 16 residues in the CDR3. Losses at the gene ends were 3 bases for V and 5 bases for J; bases not matched to a gene: 10. Germline V gives CDR1 MNHEY, CDR2 SVGEGT.

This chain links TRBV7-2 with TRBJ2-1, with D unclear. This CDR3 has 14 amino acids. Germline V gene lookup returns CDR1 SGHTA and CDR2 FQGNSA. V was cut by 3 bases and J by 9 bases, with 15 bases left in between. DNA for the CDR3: TGTGCCAGCAGCTTCGGTCGGACGGATGGTGAGCAGTTCTTC. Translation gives CASSFGRTDGEQFF.

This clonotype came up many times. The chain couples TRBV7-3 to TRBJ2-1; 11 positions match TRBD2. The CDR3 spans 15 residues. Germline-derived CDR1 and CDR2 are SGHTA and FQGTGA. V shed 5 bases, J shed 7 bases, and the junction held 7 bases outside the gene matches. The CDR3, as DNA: TGTGCCAGCAGCCCATTAGCGGGAGGGCCAAATGAGCAGTTCTTC. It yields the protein CASSPLAGGPNEQFF.

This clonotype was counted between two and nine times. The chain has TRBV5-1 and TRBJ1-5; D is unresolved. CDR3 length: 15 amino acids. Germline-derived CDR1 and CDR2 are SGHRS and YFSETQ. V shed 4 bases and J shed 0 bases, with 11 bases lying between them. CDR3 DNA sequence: TGCGCCAGCAGCCCTGGAGAACTTAGCAATCAGCCCCAGCATTTT. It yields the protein CASSPGELSNQPQHF.

The CDR3 region is CASGARYESSYNEQFF. The CDR3 coding sequence is TGTGCCAGCGGGGCCCGCTACGAAAGCTCCTACAATGAGCAGTTCTTC. V and J are TRBV6-1 and TRBJ2-1; possibly TRBD1 for D (5 bases). From germline, CDR1 is MNHNS and CDR2 SASEGT. V lost 8 bases and J 0 bases, leaving 17 bases between the germline ends. This CDR3 region has 16 residues.

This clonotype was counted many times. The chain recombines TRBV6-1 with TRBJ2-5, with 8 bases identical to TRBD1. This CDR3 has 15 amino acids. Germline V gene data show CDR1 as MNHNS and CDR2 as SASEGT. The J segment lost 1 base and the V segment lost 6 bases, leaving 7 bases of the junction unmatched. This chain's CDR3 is CASSLDRVAQETQYF. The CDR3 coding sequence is TGTGCCAGCAGCCTGGACAGGGTAGCCCAAGAGACCCAGTACTTC.

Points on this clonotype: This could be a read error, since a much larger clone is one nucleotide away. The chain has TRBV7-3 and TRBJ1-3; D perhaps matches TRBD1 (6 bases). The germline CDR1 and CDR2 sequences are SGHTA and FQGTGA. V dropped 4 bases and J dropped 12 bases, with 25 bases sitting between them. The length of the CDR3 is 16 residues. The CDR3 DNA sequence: TGTGCCAGCAGCTCAGGCCGGGGGCTGGCCGGGGATGACATATATTTT. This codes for CASSSGRGLAGDDIYF.

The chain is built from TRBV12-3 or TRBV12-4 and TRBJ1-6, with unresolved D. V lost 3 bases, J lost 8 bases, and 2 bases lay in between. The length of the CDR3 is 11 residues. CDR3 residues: CASSFYSPLHF. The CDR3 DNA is TGTGCCAGCAGTTTTTATTCACCCCTCCACTTT.

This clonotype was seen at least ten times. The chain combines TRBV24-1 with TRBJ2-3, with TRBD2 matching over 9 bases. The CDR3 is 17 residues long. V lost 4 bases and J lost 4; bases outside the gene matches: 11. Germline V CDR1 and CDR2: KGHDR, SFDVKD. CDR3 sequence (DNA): TGTGCCACCAGTGACCCCACTGGGCGGGAGGGCCCAGATACGCAGTATTTT. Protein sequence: CATSDPTGREGPDTQYF.

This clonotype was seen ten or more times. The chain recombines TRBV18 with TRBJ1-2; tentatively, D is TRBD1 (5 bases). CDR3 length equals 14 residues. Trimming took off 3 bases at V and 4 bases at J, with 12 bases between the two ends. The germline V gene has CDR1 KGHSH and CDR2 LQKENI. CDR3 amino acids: CASSPRDRSYGYTF. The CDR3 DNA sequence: TGTGCCAGCTCACCCCGGGACCGCAGCTATGGCTACACCTTC.

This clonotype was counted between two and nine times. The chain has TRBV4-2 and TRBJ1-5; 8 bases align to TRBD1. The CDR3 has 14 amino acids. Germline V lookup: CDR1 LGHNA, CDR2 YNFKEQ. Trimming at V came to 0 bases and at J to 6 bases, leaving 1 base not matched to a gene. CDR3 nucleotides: TGTGCCAGCAGCCAAGACAGGGGGCGTCAGCCCCAGCATTTT. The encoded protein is CASSQDRGRQPQHF.

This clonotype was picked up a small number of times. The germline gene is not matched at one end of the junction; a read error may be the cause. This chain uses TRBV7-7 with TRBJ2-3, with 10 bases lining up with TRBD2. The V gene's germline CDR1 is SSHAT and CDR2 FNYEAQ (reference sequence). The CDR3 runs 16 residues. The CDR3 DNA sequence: TGTGCTAGCAGCTTGGGGGTAGCGGGAGGTTCAGATACGCAGTATTTT. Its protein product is CASSLGVAGGSDTQYF.

The CDR3 DNA reads as TGTGCCAGCACCAGAAGCGTCCTCGGCACTGAAGCTTTCTTT. This sequence encodes CASTRSVLGTEAFF. This rearrangement joins TRBV6-1 to TRBJ1-1; no reliable D call. V lost 7 bases, J lost 4 bases, and 16 bases lay in between. The CDR3 runs 14 residues. Germline V gene data show CDR1 as MNHNS and CDR2 as SASEGT.

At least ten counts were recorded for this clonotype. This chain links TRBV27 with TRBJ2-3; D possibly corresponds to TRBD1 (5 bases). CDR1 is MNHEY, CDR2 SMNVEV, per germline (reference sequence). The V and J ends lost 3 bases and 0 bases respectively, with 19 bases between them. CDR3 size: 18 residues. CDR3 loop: CASSLGGGRAYSTDTQYF. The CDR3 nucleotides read TGTGCCAGCAGTTTGGGTGGCGGCAGGGCCTATAGCACAGATACGCAGTATTTT.

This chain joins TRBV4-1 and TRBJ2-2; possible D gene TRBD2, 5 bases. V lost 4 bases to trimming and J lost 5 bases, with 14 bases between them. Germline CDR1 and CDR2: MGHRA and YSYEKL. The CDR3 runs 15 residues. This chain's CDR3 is CASSLSSEATGELFF. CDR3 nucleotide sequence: TGCGCCAGCAGCCTCAGTAGCGAAGCTACCGGGGAGCTGTTTTTT.

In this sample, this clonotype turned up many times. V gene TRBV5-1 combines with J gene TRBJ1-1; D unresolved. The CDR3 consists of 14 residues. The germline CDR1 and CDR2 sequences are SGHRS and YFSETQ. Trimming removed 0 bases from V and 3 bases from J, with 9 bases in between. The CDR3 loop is CASSLAARDTEAFF. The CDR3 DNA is TGCGCCAGCAGCTTGGCCGCAAGGGACACTGAAGCTTTCTTT.